The source of this T cell receptor beta chain is a study of T cells in Graves' hyperthyroidism and ophthalmopathy. Points from the study as a whole: Most expanded thyroid clonotypes above 0.001 recurred in blood.

With V trimmed by 5 bases and J by 2 bases, 5 bases remained unmatched. Germline values: CDR1 SGHNT, CDR2 YENEEA. CDR3 length equals 17 residues. This clonotype showed up many times. Its antigen is undetermined. Amplification of TCR beta CDR3 regions used RNA as the template. The TCR CDR3 was amplified in a first-round RT-PCR using the HTBI primer set. One entry per CDR3 protein, called by TCRdb with MiXCR from the multiplex PCR reads. The table includes some 580,000 distinct CDR3 sequences, 16% detected once. The TCR was taken from a woman between 40 and 55 years old with Graves' ophthalmopathy. Sequenced input: blood. The rearrangement links TRBV11-3 to TRBJ2-6; the match to TRBD1 covers 11 bases. The CDR3 DNA is TGTGCCAGCAGCGAAGGACAGGGGGCTACTGGGGCCAACGTCCTGACTTTC. Translating it yields CASSEGQGATGANVLTF.